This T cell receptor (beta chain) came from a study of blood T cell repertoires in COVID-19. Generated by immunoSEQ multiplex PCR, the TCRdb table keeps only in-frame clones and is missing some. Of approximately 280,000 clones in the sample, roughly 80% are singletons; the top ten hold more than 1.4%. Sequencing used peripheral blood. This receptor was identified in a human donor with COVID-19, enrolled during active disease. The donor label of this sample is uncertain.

CDR3 bases: TGTGCCAGCAGTTTAGCAGATTTTGAAGCTTTCTTT. Translation: CASSLADFEAFF. This chain joins TRBV28 and TRBJ1-1; D unresolved. The germline CDR1 and CDR2 sequences are MDHEN and SYDVKM. With 2 bases removed from V and 7 bases from J, the gap between germline ends came to 8 bases. The CDR3 runs to 12 residues. The entire variable domain, with the rest obtained from reference TRBV28 and TRBJ1-1, is as follows: DVKVTQSSRYLVKRTGEKVFLECVQDMDHENMFWYRQDPGLGLRLIYFSYDVKMKEKGDIPEGYSVSREKKERFSLILESASTNQTSMYLCASSLADFEAFFGQGTRLTVV.